These T cell receptor beta chains were read from a single sample in a study of neurological immune-mediated disorders. TCRdb itself ran the 5' RACE reads through MiXCR, one entry per CDR3 protein. This sample yields some 54,000 distinct CDR3 sequences, of which about 10% are seen a single time; about 6.3% belongs to the top ten. The sample comprised PBMCs. These receptors came from a male donor with HTLV-1-associated myelopathy (HAM/TSP). Both conserved end residues are part of each CDR3. Fields, in order: J gene, V gene, CDR3 length, CDR3 protein.

TRBJ1-1 | TRBV12-5 | 13 | CASGGPGGTEAFF
TRBJ1-2 | TRBV7-2 | 16 | CASSLDYTGAIYGYTF
TRBJ2-3 | TRBV7-7 | 13 | CASSFGASDTQYF
TRBJ1-4 | TRBV21-1 | 19 | CASSKAAGTGDIHYEKLFF
TRBJ1-1 | TRBV4-1 | 14 | CASSQFSGNTEAFF
TRBJ2-1 | TRBV2 | 13 | CASSNQWLNEQFF
TRBJ1-6 | TRBV5-1 | 15 | CASSSETGSDSPLHF
TRBJ2-1 | TRBV7-2 | 16 | CASSFVLSGGENEQFF
TRBJ2-7 | TRBV9 | 14 | CASSVDGLVGEQYF
TRBJ1-5 | TRBV6-2/TRBV6-3 | 18 | CASSHLLRGGLSNQPQHF
TRBJ1-1 | TRBV7-9 | 15 | CASSLEGGRNTEAFF
TRBJ1-4 | TRBV3-1 | 14 | CASTDAGPGEKLFF
TRBJ2-3 | TRBV9 | 15 | CASSFRDRYTDTQYF
TRBJ2-4 | TRBV10-3 | 14 | CAISEGLAKNIQYF
TRBJ1-1 | TRBV29-1 | 13 | CSVVWQLNTEAFF
TRBJ2-4 | TRBV11-3 | 13 | CASSFDGKNIQYF
TRBJ1-6 | TRBV7-9 | 13 | CASSPEGNSPLHF
TRBJ1-1 | TRBV3-1 | 12 | CASSLMNTEAFF
TRBJ1-6 | TRBV20-1 | 14 | CSASSLVGASPLHF
TRBJ1-1 | TRBV6-2/TRBV6-3 | 14 | CASSYDSMNTEAFF
TRBJ1-1 | TRBV29-1 | 12 | CSGGGTYTEAFF
TRBJ1-2 | TRBV4-3 | 15 | CASSQEPGANYGYTF
TRBJ2-7 | TRBV7-6 | 13 | CASSPDMVQPQYF
TRBJ2-5 | TRBV6-5 | 15 | CASSSIPTAGETQYF
TRBJ2-7 | TRBV5-1 | 14 | CASSLGTGGYEQYF
TRBJ2-2 | TRBV20-1 | 14 | CSASSAGPTGELFF
TRBJ1-4 | TRBV4-2 | 17 | CASSHGSGAATNEKLFF
TRBJ2-7 | TRBV7-7 | 14 | CASSPRDRVHEQYF
TRBJ1-6 | TRBV27 | 14 | CASSLWRYNSPLHF
TRBJ1-6 | TRBV10-3 | 15 | CAISERIESNSPHHF
TRBJ2-1 | TRBV5-5 | 15 | CASSWGAGGYNEQFF
TRBJ1-1 | TRBV9 | 12 | CASSVVGGEAFF
TRBJ2-3 | TRBV6-2/TRBV6-3 | 17 | CASSYSRVAPGDDTQYF
TRBJ1-4 | TRBV6-6 | 12 | CASSSVGEKLFF
TRBJ1-5 | TRBV7-2 | 13 | CASSFDGNQPQHF
TRBJ1-1 | TRBV5-8 | 11 | CASSLSRQAFF
TRBJ2-3 | TRBV13 | 13 | CASSPILGGTQYF
TRBJ1-5 | TRBV20-1 | 14 | CSAHGEGNNQPQHF
TRBJ2-7 | TRBV2 | 16 | CASSRSGTAYAYEQYF
TRBJ1-2 | TRBV20-1 | 15 | CSARDPAGAVYGYTF
TRBJ2-3 | TRBV5-6 | 15 | CASSLVASSTDTQYF
TRBJ2-1 | TRBV6-5 | 14 | CASTQRAGGRPPFF
TRBJ1-3 | TRBV20-1 | 13 | CRAETVAGNSIYF
TRBJ1-2 | TRBV20-1 | 13 | CSAPGKDNYGYTF
TRBJ1-2 | TRBV5-1 | 15 | CASSPGAPRDYGYTF
TRBJ2-3 | TRBV5-1 | 12 | CASSPVGNTQYF
TRBJ1-1 | TRBV20-1 | 12 | CRGVPGELEAFF
TRBJ2-1 | TRBV3-1 | 17 | CASSQDVASGAYNEQFF
TRBJ2-5 | TRBV5-1 | 14 | CASSWTSGQETQYF
TRBJ1-4 | TRBV20-1 | 11 | CSAGAGEKLFF
TRBJ1-2 | TRBV12-3/TRBV12-4 | 14 | CASRHRGRLYGYTF
TRBJ1-5 | TRBV18 | 17 | CASSPATGGNGNQPQHF